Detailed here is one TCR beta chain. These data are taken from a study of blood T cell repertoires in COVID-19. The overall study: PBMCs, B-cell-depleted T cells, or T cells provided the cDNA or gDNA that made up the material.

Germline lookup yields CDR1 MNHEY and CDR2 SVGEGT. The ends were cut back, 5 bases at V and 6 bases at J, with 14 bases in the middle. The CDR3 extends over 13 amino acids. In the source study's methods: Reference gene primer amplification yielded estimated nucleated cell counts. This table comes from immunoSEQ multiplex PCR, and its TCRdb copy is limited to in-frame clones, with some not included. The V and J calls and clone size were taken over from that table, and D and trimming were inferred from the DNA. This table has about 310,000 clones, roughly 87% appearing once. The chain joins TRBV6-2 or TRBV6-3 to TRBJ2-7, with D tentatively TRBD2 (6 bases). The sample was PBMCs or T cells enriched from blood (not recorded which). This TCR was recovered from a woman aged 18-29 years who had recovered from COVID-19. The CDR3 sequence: CASSNAGLAEQYF. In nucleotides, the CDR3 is TGTGCCAGCAGTAACGCGGGACTGGCCGAGCAGTACTTC.